This T cell receptor (beta chain) was captured by sequencing in a study of blood T cell repertoires in COVID-19. Background on the study: From the United States, Italy and Spain came samples of acute and convalescent COVID-19.

Data came from immunoSEQ multiplex PCR; TCRdb stores just in-frame clones and leaves some out. This table has some 140,000 clones, 83% appearing once. Recruited during active infection, patients (from Seattle) were subsequently followed longitudinally. The germline V gene encodes CDR1 SGHDN and CDR2 FVKESK. Trimming removed 3 bases from V and 7 bases from J; junction bases left unmatched: 7. The CDR3 is 16 residues long. Sequences were obtained from peripheral blood. The TCR was taken from a woman aged 60 to 75 with COVID-19, enrolled during active disease. This sequence joins TRBV14 and TRBJ2-1, with 12 positions matching TRBD1. Here the CDR3 DNA reads TGTGCCAGCAGCCATCCCGGGACAGGGGGCTTGAATGAGCAGTTCTTC. Encoded protein: CASSHPGTGGLNEQFF.